This T cell receptor beta chain was profiled in a study of human T cells and chemical hapten exposure. Time point specified: pre-sensitization, week 0. Indicated treatment: therapeutic diphenylcyclopropenone sensitization with weekly scalp DPC. This clonotype was recorded many times. The CDR3 consists of 17 residues. CDR1 is LGHNA and CDR2 is YSLEER in the germline V gene. V lost 0 bases, J lost 0 bases, and 12 bases lay in between. TCRdb passed the RACE reads through MiXCR, listing each CDR3 protein once. The table shows a few hundred thousand distinct CDR3 sequences, with about 8.1% occurring only once.

V usage is TRBV4-3 and J usage is TRBJ1-3; possible D gene TRBD1, 5 bases. This receptor was taken from a woman in her forties with alopecia areata. Some clones in this sample may be carry-over from other donors' samples. The material was whole blood, obtained in connection with sensitization to the hapten diphenylcyclopropenone (DPC). CDR3 DNA sequence: TGCGCCAGCAGCCAAGAACCTTGGCAGGGCTCTGGAAACACCATATATTTT. Translated: CASSQEPWQGSGNTIYF.